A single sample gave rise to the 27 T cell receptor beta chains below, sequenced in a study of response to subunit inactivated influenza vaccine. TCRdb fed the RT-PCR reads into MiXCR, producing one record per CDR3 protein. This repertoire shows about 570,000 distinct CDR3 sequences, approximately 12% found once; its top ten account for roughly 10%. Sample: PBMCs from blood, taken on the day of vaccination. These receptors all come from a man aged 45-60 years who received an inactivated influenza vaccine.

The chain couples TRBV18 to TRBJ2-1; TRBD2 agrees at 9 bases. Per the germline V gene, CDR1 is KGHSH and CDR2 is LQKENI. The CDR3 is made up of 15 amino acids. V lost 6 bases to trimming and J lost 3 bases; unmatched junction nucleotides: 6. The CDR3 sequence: CASSGTSGHYNEQFF. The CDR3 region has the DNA TGTGCCAGCTCGGGCACTAGCGGGCACTACAATGAGCAGTTCTTC.

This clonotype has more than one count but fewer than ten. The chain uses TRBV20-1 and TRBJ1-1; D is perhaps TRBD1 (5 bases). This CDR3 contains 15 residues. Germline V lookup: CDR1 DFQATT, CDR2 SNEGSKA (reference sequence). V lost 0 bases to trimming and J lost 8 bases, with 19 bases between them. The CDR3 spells CSARDFVQANFEAFF. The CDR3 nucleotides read TGCAGTGCTAGAGATTTCGTACAGGCCAACTTCGAAGCTTTCTTT.

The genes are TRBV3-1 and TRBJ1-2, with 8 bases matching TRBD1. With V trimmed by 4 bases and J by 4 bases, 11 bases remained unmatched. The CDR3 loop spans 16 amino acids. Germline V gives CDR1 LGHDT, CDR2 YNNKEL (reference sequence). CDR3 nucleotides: TGTGCCAGCAGCCGACACGACAGGGGCCGAATCTATGGCTACACCTTC. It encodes CASSRHDRGRIYGYTF.

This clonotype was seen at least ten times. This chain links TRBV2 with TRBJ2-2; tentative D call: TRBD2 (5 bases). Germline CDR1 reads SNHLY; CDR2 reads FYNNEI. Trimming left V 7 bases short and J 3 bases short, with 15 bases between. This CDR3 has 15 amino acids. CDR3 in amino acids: CASNGADQDTGELFF. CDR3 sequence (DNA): TGTGCCAGCAATGGAGCGGACCAGGACACCGGGGAGCTGTTTTTT.

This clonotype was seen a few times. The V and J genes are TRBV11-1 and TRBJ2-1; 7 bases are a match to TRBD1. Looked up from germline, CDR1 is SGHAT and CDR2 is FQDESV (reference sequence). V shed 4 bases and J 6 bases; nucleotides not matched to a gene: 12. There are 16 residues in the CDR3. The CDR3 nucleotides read TGTGCCAGCAGCTCCTCCGGGACAGCAATTTCCAATGAGCAGTTCTTC. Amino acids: CASSSSGTAISNEQFF. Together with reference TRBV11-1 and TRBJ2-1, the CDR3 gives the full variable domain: EAEVAQSPRYKITEKSQAVAFWCDPISGHATLYWYRQILGQGPELLVQFQDESVVDDSQLPKDRFSAERLKGVDSTLKIQPAELGDSAMYLCASSSSGTAISNEQFFGPGTRLTVL.

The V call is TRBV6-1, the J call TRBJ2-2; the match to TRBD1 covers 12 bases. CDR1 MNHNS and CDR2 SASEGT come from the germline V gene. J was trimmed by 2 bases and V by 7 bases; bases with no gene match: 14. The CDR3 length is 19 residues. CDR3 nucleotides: TGTGCCAGCACATACGGGGCGGGGACAGGGGGCTTCAACACCGGGGAGCTGTTTTTT. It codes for CASTYGAGTGGFNTGELFF.

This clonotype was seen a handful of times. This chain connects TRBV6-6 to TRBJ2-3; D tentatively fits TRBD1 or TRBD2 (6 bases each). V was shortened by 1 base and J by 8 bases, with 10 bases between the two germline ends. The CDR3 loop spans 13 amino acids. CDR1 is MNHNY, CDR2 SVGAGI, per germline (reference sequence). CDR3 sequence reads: CASSYFRGGTQYF. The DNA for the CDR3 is TGTGCCAGCAGTTACTTCAGGGGAGGTACGCAGTATTTT.

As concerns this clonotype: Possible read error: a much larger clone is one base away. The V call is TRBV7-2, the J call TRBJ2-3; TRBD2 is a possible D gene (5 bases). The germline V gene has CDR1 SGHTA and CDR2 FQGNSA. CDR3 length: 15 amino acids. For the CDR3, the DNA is TGTGCCAGCAGCTTAGAGACTATTCAGTCAACTACGCGGTATTTT. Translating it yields CASSLETIQSTTRYF.

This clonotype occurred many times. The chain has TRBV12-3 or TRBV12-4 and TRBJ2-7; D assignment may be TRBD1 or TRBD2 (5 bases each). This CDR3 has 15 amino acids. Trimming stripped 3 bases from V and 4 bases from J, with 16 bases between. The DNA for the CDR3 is TGTGCCAGCAGTTTTGAAAGGGGCGCGGGTTACGAGCAGTACTTC. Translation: CASSFERGAGYEQYF.

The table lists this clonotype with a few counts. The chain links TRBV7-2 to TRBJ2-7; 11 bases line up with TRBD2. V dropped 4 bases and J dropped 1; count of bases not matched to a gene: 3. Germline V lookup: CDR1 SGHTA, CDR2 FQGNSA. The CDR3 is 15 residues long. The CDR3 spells CASSSGLAVSYEQYF. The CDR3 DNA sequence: TGTGCCAGCAGCTCGGGACTAGCGGTTTCCTACGAGCAGTACTTC.

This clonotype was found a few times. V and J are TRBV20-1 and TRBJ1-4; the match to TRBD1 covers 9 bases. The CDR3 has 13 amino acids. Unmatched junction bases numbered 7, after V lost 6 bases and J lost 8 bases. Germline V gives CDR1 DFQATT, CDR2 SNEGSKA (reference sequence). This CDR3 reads CSAKTGGVEKLFF. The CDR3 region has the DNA TGCAGTGCCAAGACAGGGGGTGTCGAAAAACTGTTTTTT.

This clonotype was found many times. CDR3 nucleotide sequence: TGCAGCGTTGAAACCCTCCAAACGACTCCTCGGGGCTACACCTTC. This encodes CSVETLQTTPRGYTF. This chain uses TRBV29-1 with TRBJ1-2; D gene uncertain. V was clipped by 2 bases and J by 8 bases, with 21 bases between them. This CDR3 contains 15 residues. Germline V lookup: CDR1 SQVTM, CDR2 ANQGSEA.

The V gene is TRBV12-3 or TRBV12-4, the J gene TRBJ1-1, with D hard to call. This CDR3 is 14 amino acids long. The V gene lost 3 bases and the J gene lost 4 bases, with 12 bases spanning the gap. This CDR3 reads CASSFNPQATEAFF. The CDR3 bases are TGTGCCAGCAGTTTTAACCCCCAGGCCACTGAAGCTTTCTTT.

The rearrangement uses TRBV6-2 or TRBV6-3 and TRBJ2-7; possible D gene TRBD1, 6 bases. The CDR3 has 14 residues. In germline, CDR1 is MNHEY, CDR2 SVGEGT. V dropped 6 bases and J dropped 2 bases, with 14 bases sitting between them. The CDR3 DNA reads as TGTGCCAGCAGAAGGCAGGCAGGGGCCTACGAGCAGTACTTC. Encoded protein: CASRRQAGAYEQYF.

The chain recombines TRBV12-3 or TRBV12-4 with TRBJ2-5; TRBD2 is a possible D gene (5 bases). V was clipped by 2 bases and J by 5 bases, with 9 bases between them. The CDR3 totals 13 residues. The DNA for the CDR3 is TGTGCCAGCAGTTTAATGCGAGGGGAGACCCAGTACTTC. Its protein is CASSLMRGETQYF.

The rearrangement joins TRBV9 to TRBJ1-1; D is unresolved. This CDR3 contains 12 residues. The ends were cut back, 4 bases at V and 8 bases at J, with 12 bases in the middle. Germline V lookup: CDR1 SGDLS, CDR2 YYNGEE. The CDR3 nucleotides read TGTGCCAGCAGCCCCCGAGGTGGGGAAGCTTTCTTT. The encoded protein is CASSPRGGEAFF.

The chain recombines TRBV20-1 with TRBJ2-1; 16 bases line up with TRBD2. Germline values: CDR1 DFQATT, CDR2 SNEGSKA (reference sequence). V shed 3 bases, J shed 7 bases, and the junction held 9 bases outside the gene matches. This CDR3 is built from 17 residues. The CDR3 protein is CSASAPGLAGGKNEQFF. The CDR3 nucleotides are TGCAGTGCTAGCGCCCCGGGACTAGCGGGAGGGAAGAATGAGCAGTTCTTC.

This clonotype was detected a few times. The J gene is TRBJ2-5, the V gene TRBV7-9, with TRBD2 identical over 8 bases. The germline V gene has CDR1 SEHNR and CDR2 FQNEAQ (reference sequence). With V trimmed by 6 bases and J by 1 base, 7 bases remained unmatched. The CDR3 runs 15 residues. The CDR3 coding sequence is TGTGCCAGCAGGAATCCGGGGGGGTCCCAAGAGACCCAGTACTTC. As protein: CASRNPGGSQETQYF.

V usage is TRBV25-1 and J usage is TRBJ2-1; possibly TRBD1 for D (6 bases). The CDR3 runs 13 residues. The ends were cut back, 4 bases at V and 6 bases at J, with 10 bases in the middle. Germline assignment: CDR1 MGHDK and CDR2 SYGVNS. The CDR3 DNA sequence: TGTGCCAGCAGTGTAACAGGGTTCAATGAGCAGTTCTTC. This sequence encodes CASSVTGFNEQFF.

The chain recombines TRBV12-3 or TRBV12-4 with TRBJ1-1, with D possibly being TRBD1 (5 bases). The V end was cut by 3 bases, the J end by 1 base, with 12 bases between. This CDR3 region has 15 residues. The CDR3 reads CASSLAGVSNTEAFF. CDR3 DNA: TGTGCCAGCAGTTTGGCGGGGGTCTCGAACACTGAAGCTTTCTTT.

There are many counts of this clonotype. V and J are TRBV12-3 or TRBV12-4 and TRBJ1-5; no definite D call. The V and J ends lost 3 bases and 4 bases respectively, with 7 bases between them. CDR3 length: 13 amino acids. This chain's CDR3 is CASSLSLNQPQHF. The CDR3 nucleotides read TGTGCCAGCAGTTTGTCTTTAAATCAGCCCCAGCATTTT.

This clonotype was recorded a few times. Here the CDR3 reads CASSLGVSETYTDTQYF. Here the CDR3 DNA reads TGTGCCAGCAGCTTAGGCGTGTCGGAGACGTACACAGATACGCAGTATTTT. The rearrangement links TRBV7-9 to TRBJ2-3; the D is unclear. The V gene's germline CDR1 is SEHNR and CDR2 FQNEAQ (reference sequence). The V end lost 1 base, the J end lost 2 bases, and 16 bases lay between the germline ends. There are 17 residues in the CDR3.

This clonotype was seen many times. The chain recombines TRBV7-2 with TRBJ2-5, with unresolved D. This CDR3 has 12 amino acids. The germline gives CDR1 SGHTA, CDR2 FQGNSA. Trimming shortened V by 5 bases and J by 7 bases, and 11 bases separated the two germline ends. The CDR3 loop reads CASSIDETTQYF. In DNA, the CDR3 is TGTGCCAGCAGCATCGATGAAACGACCCAGTACTTC. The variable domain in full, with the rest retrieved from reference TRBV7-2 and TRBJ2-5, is GAGVSQSPSNKVTEKGKDVELRCDPISGHTALYWYRQSLGQGLEFLIYFQGNSAPDKSGLPSDRFSAERTGGSVSTLTIQRTQQEDSAVYLCASSIDETTQYFGPGTRLLVL.

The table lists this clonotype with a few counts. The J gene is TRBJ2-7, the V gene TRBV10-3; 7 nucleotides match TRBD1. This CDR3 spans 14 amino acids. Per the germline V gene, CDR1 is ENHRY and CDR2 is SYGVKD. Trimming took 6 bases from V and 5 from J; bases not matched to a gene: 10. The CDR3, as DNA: TGTGCCATCAGCGCCCCGGACAGGAACAACGAGCAGTACTTC. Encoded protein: CAISAPDRNNEQYF.

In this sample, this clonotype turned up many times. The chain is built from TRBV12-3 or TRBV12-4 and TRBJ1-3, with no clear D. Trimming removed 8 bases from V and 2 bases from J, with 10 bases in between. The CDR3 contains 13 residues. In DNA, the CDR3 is TGTGCCAGCCTCGGGAATCCTGGAAACACCATATATTTT. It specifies CASLGNPGNTIYF.

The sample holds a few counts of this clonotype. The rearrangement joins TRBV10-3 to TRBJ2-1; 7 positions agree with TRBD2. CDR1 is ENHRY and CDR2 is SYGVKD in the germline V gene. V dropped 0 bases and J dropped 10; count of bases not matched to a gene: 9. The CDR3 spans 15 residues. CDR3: CAISESTLAPKEQFF. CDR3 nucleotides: TGTGCCATCAGTGAGTCAACACTAGCGCCTAAGGAGCAGTTCTTC.

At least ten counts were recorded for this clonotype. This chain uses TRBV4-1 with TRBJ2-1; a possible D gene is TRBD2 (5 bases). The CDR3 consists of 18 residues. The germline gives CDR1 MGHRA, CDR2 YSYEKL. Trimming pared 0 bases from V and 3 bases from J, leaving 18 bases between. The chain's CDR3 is CASSQDLLLRERYNEQFF. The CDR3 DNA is TGCGCCAGCAGCCAAGATTTACTGTTGAGGGAGCGCTACAATGAGCAGTTCTTC.